These T cell receptor beta chains were read from a single sample in a study of regulatory T cells in long-lasting Graves disease. TCRdb ran MiXCR on the multiplex PCR reads and lists one entry per CDR3 protein. The table includes just over 600,000 distinct CDR3 sequences, roughly 15% detected once. These same records also appear under a second study, on T cells in Graves' hyperthyroidism and ophthalmopathy.

The specimen comprised peripheral blood mononuclear cells (PBMCs), sampled at new diagnosis, from a patient treated with antithyroid drugs. The source is a woman younger than 45 with Graves disease. Both conserved end residues are part of each CDR3. A D gene is named only where the DNA matches it firmly.

>TRBD1|TRBV12-3/TRBV12-4
CASSQGRDRESNEQFF
>TRBD2|TRBV4-1
CASSPWTSGSNEQFF
>TRBD1|TRBV6-1
CATTDRPQPQHF
>.|TRBV7-8
CASSALVGREQFF
>.|TRBV5-5
CASSLSVWGKGDTQYF
>TRBD2|TRBV6-9
CASSYDGDYYNEQFF
>.|TRBV20-1
CSARVVQGGQNSPLHF
>.|TRBV12-3/TRBV12-4
CASTRTVSNQPQHF
>TRBD2|TRBV28
CASSLAGGPPNEQFF
>TRBD1|TRBV20-1
CSASSGTGREKLFF
>TRBD1|TRBV7-2
CASSLAGTAKETQYF
>.|TRBV28
CASCKGYGNQPQHF
>.|TRBV20-1
CSVLKQGSYNEQFF
>TRBD1|TRBV6-1
CASSNPGQTNEQFF
>TRBD1|TRBV5-6
CASSSVDRGGSGYTF
>TRBD1|TRBV2
CAPTEGTGVEF